This T cell receptor delta chain was obtained from a study of gamma-delta T cells after stem cell transplantation. The CDR3 has 22 amino acids. The junction had 15 bases not matched to a gene; V was cut back by 3 bases and J by 0 bases. The V gene's germline CDR1 is GEAIGNYY and CDR2 EKD. This clone was recorded a few times. TCRdb re-identified clones in the RT-PCR reads via CATT. Of around 710 delta-chain clones listed, roughly 5% are singletons. Sequencing used gamma-delta T cells. This TCR was recovered from a human donor. It is not recorded whose cells these are; they may come from a transplant donor. The V and J genes are TRDV2 and TRDJ3; 11 bases are a match to TRDD3. This CDR3 reads CACDRLLLGDSRGSWDTRQMFF. CDR3 coding DNA: TGTGCCTGTGACCGACTTTTACTGGGGGATAGTCGTGGCTCCTGGGACACCCGACAGATGTTTTTC.